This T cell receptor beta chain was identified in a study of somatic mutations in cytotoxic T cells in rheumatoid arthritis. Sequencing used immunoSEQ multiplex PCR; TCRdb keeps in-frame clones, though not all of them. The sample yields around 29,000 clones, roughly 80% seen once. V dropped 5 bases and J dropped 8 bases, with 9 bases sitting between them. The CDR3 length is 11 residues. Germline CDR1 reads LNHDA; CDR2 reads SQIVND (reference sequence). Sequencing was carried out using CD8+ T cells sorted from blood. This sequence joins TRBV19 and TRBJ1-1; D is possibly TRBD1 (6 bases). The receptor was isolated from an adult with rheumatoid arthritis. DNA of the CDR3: TGTGCCAGTAGTGCCGGACAGGAAGCTTTCTTT. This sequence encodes CASSAGQEAFF.